Detailed here is one TCR beta chain. The data were taken from a study of T-cell memory formation after mild COVID-19. Using constant-segment primers, 5'RACE produced TCR alpha and TCR beta cDNA libraries carrying sample barcodes and UMIs. TCRdb re-called the 5' RACE reads through MiXCR, storing one row per CDR3 protein. The sample lists about 540,000 distinct CDR3 sequences; 20% were seen once. This TCR was recovered from an adult woman who had mild COVID-19 (a few samples of this study predate the infection). Cell type and time point are not known. Specimen: PBMCs or a T cell subset sorted from them (not recorded which).

The CDR3 is CASSSNAGAGGDTQYF. CDR3 nucleotide sequence: TGTGCCAGCAGCTCTAACGCGGGCGCAGGAGGAGATACGCAGTATTTT. This chain joins TRBV7-3 and TRBJ2-3, with D perhaps matching TRBD2 (5 bases). The V end lost 4 bases, the J end lost 5 bases, and 19 bases lay between the germline ends. CDR1 and CDR2 (germline): SGHTA, FQGTGA. The CDR3 length is 16 residues.